This entry lists 13 T cell receptor beta chains sequenced from one sample in a study of T-cell reconstitution after alpha-beta-depleted transplantation in children. It was with unique molecular identifiers that the TCRbeta library was prepared. One entry per CDR3 protein results from TCRdb running MiXCR on the PCR reads. Of hundreds of thousands of distinct CDR3 sequences in the sample, roughly an eighth were seen once. Sequences were derived from PBMCs from the stem cell graft donor, sampled from the stem cell graft. These receptor sequences come from a human donor who donated a stem cell graft to a child with combined immunodeficiency.

V and J are TRBV7-8 and TRBJ2-3; 9 bases line up with TRBD1. In germline, CDR1 is SGHVS, CDR2 FQNEAQ. The length of the CDR3 is 16 residues. Germline trimming cut 5 bases from V and 2 bases from J; bases unmatched to any gene: 8. The CDR3 coding sequence is TGTGCCAGCAGCACCTGGGACAGGGTGTCCACAGATACGCAGTATTTT. Protein sequence: CASSTWDRVSTDTQYF.

In this sample, this clonotype turned up a few times. The chain uses TRBV16 and TRBJ1-1, with D hard to call. The CDR3 runs to 17 residues. Per germline, CDR1 KGHSY and CDR2 FQNENV. Trimming removed 5 bases from V and 5 bases from J, with 24 bases in between. As DNA, the CDR3 is TGTGCCAGCAGCTCTCCCAAAGGGTCCCAAGATGGGACTGAAGCTTTCTTT. This sequence encodes CASSSPKGSQDGTEAFF.

The sample holds a few counts of this clonotype. The rearrangement joins TRBV11-2 to TRBJ1-2; D is possibly TRBD1 (5 bases). Germline V gene sequence: CDR1 SGHAT, CDR2 FQNNGV. CDR3 length equals 17 residues. V lost 1 base and J 0 bases, leaving 15 bases between the germline ends. The CDR3 protein is CASSLGQWGNANYGYTF. In DNA, the CDR3 is TGTGCCAGCAGCTTAGGACAGTGGGGGAACGCTAACTATGGCTACACCTTC.

This clonotype was seen just once. This rearrangement joins TRBV19 to TRBJ2-2; D remains unclear. This CDR3 has 13 residues. Trimming left V 6 bases short and J 6 bases short, with 11 bases between. Germline CDR1 reads LNHDA; CDR2 reads SQIVND (reference sequence). The chain's CDR3 is CASSPAPSGELFF. CDR3 coding DNA: TGTGCCAGTAGCCCCGCGCCGTCCGGGGAGCTGTTTTTT. Combining the CDR3 with reference TRBV19 and TRBJ2-2 gives the whole variable domain DGGITQSPKYLFRKEGQNVTLSCEQNLNHDAMYWYRQDPGQGLRLIYYSQIVNDFQKGDIAEGYSVSREKKESFPLTVTSAQKNPTAFYLCASSPAPSGELFFGEGSRLTVL.

This clonotype was found a few times. This chain uses TRBV7-9 with TRBJ2-1; TRBD2 agrees at 7 bases. V lost 5 bases to trimming and J lost 3 bases; unmatched junction nucleotides: 7. Germline V gene sequence: CDR1 SEHNR, CDR2 FQNEAQ (reference sequence). The CDR3 runs 15 residues. CDR3 residues: CASSVVAGVYNEQFF. CDR3 sequence (DNA): TGTGCCAGCAGCGTTGTAGCGGGCGTCTACAATGAGCAGTTCTTC.

V usage is TRBV7-3 and J usage is TRBJ2-3; TRBD2 agrees at 8 bases. Germline CDR1 SGHTA, CDR2 FQGTGA. The CDR3 contains 17 residues. The trim removed 7 bases at V and 3 bases at J, leaving 15 bases unmatched. Here the CDR3 DNA reads TGTGCCAGCAATGGGCAGGGAGCGGGAGCGGAGACAGATACGCAGTATTTT. Its protein is CASNGQGAGAETDTQYF.

In this sample, this clonotype turned up a few times. The chain carries TRBV7-2 and TRBJ1-2; D uncertain. In germline, CDR1 is SGHTA, CDR2 FQGNSA. Trimming removed 1 base at V and 5 bases at J, with 14 bases between. This CDR3 is 15 amino acids long. CDR3 in DNA: TGTGCCAGCAGCTTAGACAGCCAGGAACTTTATGGCTACACCTTC. The encoded protein is CASSLDSQELYGYTF.

The genes are TRBV6-1 and TRBJ2-1; D is unresolved. Germline CDR1 is MNHNS and CDR2 is SASEGT. This CDR3 is 16 amino acids long. V gave up 7 bases and J gave up 0 bases, with 16 bases separating them. This CDR3 is CASTEARQVSYNEQFF. DNA for the CDR3: TGTGCCAGCACCGAAGCTAGGCAGGTCTCCTACAATGAGCAGTTCTTC.

This clonotype was seen a single time. The chain has TRBV10-3 and TRBJ2-7; 10 nucleotides match TRBD1. The CDR3 sequence is 13 residues long. In germline, CDR1 is ENHRY, CDR2 SYGVKD. Trimming cost V 4 bases and J 5 bases; bases outside gene matches: 2. This chain's CDR3 is CAISVDRGDEQYF. CDR3 nucleotides: TGTGCCATCAGTGTGGACAGGGGGGACGAGCAGTACTTC.

This clonotype has ten or more counts. The chain is built from TRBV7-2 and TRBJ2-4; perhaps D is TRBD1 or TRBD2 (6 bases each). This CDR3 is 14 amino acids long. Germline-derived CDR1 and CDR2 are SGHTA and FQGNSA. V was shortened by 4 bases and J by 6 bases, with 13 bases between the two germline ends. CDR3 protein: CASSWGGGGNIQYF. CDR3 bases: TGTGCCAGCAGCTGGGGCGGAGGGGGAAACATTCAGTACTTC.

The V call is TRBV12-3 or TRBV12-4, the J call TRBJ2-5; tentatively, D is TRBD1 or TRBD2 (5 bases each). The CDR3 consists of 16 residues. Trimming took 6 bases from V and 2 from J, leaving 19 bases between them. The CDR3 sequence is CASSTWAGRGQETQYF. The CDR3 DNA reads TGTGCCAGCAGCACGTGGGCAGGGAGAGGGCAAGAGACCCAGTACTTC.

This clonotype has only a few counts. J is TRBJ2-7 and V is TRBV5-1; D gene ambiguous. In germline, CDR1 is SGHRS, CDR2 YFSETQ. The V and J ends lost 0 bases and 3 bases respectively, with 16 bases between them. The CDR3 consists of 16 residues. CDR3 residues: CASSLVPGRTDYEQYF. The CDR3 DNA sequence: TGCGCCAGCAGCTTGGTACCGGGTCGTACCGACTACGAGCAGTACTTC.

The chain joins TRBV7-6 to TRBJ2-2, with TRBD2 matching 11 bases. With V trimmed by 7 bases and J by 7 bases, 8 bases remained unmatched. This CDR3 spans 15 amino acids. CDR1 is SGHVS, CDR2 FNYEAQ, per germline. CDR3: CASTLSGGANGELFF. In DNA, the CDR3 is TGTGCCAGCACCCTTAGCGGGGGGGCAAACGGGGAGCTGTTTTTT.